Listed below are T cell receptor beta chains from one sample, sequenced in a study of technical replicates of blood from several donors. Profiling relied on immunoSEQ multiplex PCR, and the TCRdb table lists in-frame clones only, not all of them. Of some 71,000 clones listed, about 97% were seen once; the top ten hold about 0.29%. Material for sequencing was T cells isolated from PBMCs. The receptors here all came from a human donor in good health. Each CDR3 is given with its conserved first and last residue. Some rows have no size entry. The others give once, few or many, or a class for an expanded clone.

J gene,CDR3 length,V gene,clone size,CDR3 protein
TRBJ1-2,15,TRBV5-1,.,CASSFSGGDNYGYTF
TRBJ1-2,16,TRBV6-1,.,CASSEPTDRDRDGYTF
TRBJ1-2,14,TRBV2,.,CASSEVWDSYGYTF
TRBJ1-2,16,TRBV4-3,.,CASSQEFGGEFYGYTF
TRBJ2-7,15,TRBV27,.,CARSFDAGIVYEQYF
TRBJ2-1,13,TRBV11-3,.,CASSLWVRHRQFF
TRBJ1-1,15,TRBV5-1,.,CASSPERGGDTEAFF
TRBJ2-7,13,TRBV9,.,CASSPRTSGSHYF
TRBJ1-1,12,TRBV9,.,CASSRGGAEAFF
TRBJ2-7,13,TRBV4-1,.,CASSQELAYEQYF
TRBJ2-1,15,TRBV4-3,.,CASSRGLAGFDEQFF
TRBJ1-1,12,TRBV28,.,CACDRGVDGAFF
TRBJ1-3,15,TRBV4-3,.,CASSRFREFDNTIYF
TRBJ2-7,14,TRBV19,once,CASSISLASYEQYF
TRBJ2-7,14,TRBV11-2,once,CASSLGGGAYEQYF
TRBJ2-1,14,TRBV7-2,once,CASSLPGSYNEQFF
TRBJ2-7,18,TRBV10-3,.,CAISGAGDRGLAVYEQYF
TRBJ2-7,15,TRBV19,.,CASSKASGTGYEQYF
TRBJ1-2,13,TRBV28,.,CASSLTGLDGYTF
TRBJ2-7,14,TRBV7-5,.,CVRAPYRGYSGCDF
TRBJ1-1,14,TRBV7-2,.,CASSQTGGTTEAFF
TRBJ2-7,15,TRBV4-3,.,CASSQGQSGSYEQYF
TRBJ2-1,13,TRBV15,.,CATVAGSYNEQFF
TRBJ2-2,14,TRBV25-1,.,CASGLATNTGELFF
TRBJ2-6,18,TRBV7-8,.,CASSRLGTVSSGANVLTF
TRBJ1-2,14,TRBV7-2,few,CASSLGTGRYGYTF
TRBJ1-2,12,TRBV29-1,.,CSVLWTDYGYTF
TRBJ2-7,12,TRBV28,.,CASSLNTGEQYF
TRBJ2-3,15,TRBV28,.,CATLTGGLAIDTQYF
TRBJ1-2,14,TRBV11-3,.,CASSLPGIGYGYTF
TRBJ1-2,12,TRBV28,.,CASSLPYYGYTF
TRBJ2-1,15,TRBV28,.,CASSPRGSPKDEQFF
TRBJ2-7,12,TRBV7-2,.,CASSLGVSEQYF
TRBJ1-3,19,TRBV28,.,CASSSSWDRGAVDENTIYF
TRBJ2-2,15,TRBV5-1,.,CASSSLGTGTGELFF
TRBJ2-1,11,TRBV19,.,CASRGRNEQFF
TRBJ2-1,13,TRBV6-1,.,CASSAREHNEQFF
TRBJ2-7,14,TRBV30,.,CAWSVGDSRPEQYF
TRBJ2-7,16,TRBV18,.,CASSPRTGGEFSEQYF
TRBJ2-7,15,TRBV28,.,CASTSRTSGTYEQYF
TRBJ1-2,13,TRBV2,.,CASSEQEAYGYTF
TRBJ2-5,15,TRBV5-1,.,CASSASGTAQETQYF
TRBJ2-5,17,TRBV25-1,.,CASSEWASGRSGETQYF
TRBJ1-2,12,TRBV2,once,CASRPGIRGYTF
TRBJ1-1,15,TRBV18,few,CASSRPPGENTEAFF